This entry describes one T cell receptor (beta chain). This entry is derived from a study of T cells of healthy individuals. The CDR3 has 14 residues. Trimming cost V 3 bases and J 1 base, with 9 bases left between them. CDR1 and CDR2 from the germline V gene are LNHDA and SQIVND (reference sequence). In TCRdb, the 5' RACE reads were re-called with MiXCR into one record per CDR3 protein. The sample carries about 100,000 distinct CDR3 sequences, under 20% recorded once. The chain couples TRBV19 to TRBJ1-1; D not resolved. This sequence originates from a human donor in good health. In DNA, the CDR3 is TGTGCCAGTAGTATTTGGACGGAGAACACTGAAGCTTTCTTT. This codes for CASSIWTENTEAFF. Filled out from reference TRBV19 and TRBJ1-1, the complete variable domain reads DGGITQSPKYLFRKEGQNVTLSCEQNLNHDAMYWYRQDPGQGLRLIYYSQIVNDFQKGDIAEGYSVSREKKESFPLTVTSAQKNPTAFYLCASSIWTENTEAFFGQGTRLTVV.